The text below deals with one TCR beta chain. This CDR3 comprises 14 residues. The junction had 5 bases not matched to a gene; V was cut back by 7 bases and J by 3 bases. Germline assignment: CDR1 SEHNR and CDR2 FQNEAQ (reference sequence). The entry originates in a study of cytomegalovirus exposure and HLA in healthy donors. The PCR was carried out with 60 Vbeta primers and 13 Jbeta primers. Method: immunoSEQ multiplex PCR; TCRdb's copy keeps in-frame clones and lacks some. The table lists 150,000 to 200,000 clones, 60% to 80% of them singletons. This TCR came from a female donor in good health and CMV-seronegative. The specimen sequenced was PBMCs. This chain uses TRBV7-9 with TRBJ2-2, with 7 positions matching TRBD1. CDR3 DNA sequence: TGTGCCAGCACCATACAGGGGTACACCGGGGAGCTGTTTTTT. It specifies CASTIQGYTGELFF.